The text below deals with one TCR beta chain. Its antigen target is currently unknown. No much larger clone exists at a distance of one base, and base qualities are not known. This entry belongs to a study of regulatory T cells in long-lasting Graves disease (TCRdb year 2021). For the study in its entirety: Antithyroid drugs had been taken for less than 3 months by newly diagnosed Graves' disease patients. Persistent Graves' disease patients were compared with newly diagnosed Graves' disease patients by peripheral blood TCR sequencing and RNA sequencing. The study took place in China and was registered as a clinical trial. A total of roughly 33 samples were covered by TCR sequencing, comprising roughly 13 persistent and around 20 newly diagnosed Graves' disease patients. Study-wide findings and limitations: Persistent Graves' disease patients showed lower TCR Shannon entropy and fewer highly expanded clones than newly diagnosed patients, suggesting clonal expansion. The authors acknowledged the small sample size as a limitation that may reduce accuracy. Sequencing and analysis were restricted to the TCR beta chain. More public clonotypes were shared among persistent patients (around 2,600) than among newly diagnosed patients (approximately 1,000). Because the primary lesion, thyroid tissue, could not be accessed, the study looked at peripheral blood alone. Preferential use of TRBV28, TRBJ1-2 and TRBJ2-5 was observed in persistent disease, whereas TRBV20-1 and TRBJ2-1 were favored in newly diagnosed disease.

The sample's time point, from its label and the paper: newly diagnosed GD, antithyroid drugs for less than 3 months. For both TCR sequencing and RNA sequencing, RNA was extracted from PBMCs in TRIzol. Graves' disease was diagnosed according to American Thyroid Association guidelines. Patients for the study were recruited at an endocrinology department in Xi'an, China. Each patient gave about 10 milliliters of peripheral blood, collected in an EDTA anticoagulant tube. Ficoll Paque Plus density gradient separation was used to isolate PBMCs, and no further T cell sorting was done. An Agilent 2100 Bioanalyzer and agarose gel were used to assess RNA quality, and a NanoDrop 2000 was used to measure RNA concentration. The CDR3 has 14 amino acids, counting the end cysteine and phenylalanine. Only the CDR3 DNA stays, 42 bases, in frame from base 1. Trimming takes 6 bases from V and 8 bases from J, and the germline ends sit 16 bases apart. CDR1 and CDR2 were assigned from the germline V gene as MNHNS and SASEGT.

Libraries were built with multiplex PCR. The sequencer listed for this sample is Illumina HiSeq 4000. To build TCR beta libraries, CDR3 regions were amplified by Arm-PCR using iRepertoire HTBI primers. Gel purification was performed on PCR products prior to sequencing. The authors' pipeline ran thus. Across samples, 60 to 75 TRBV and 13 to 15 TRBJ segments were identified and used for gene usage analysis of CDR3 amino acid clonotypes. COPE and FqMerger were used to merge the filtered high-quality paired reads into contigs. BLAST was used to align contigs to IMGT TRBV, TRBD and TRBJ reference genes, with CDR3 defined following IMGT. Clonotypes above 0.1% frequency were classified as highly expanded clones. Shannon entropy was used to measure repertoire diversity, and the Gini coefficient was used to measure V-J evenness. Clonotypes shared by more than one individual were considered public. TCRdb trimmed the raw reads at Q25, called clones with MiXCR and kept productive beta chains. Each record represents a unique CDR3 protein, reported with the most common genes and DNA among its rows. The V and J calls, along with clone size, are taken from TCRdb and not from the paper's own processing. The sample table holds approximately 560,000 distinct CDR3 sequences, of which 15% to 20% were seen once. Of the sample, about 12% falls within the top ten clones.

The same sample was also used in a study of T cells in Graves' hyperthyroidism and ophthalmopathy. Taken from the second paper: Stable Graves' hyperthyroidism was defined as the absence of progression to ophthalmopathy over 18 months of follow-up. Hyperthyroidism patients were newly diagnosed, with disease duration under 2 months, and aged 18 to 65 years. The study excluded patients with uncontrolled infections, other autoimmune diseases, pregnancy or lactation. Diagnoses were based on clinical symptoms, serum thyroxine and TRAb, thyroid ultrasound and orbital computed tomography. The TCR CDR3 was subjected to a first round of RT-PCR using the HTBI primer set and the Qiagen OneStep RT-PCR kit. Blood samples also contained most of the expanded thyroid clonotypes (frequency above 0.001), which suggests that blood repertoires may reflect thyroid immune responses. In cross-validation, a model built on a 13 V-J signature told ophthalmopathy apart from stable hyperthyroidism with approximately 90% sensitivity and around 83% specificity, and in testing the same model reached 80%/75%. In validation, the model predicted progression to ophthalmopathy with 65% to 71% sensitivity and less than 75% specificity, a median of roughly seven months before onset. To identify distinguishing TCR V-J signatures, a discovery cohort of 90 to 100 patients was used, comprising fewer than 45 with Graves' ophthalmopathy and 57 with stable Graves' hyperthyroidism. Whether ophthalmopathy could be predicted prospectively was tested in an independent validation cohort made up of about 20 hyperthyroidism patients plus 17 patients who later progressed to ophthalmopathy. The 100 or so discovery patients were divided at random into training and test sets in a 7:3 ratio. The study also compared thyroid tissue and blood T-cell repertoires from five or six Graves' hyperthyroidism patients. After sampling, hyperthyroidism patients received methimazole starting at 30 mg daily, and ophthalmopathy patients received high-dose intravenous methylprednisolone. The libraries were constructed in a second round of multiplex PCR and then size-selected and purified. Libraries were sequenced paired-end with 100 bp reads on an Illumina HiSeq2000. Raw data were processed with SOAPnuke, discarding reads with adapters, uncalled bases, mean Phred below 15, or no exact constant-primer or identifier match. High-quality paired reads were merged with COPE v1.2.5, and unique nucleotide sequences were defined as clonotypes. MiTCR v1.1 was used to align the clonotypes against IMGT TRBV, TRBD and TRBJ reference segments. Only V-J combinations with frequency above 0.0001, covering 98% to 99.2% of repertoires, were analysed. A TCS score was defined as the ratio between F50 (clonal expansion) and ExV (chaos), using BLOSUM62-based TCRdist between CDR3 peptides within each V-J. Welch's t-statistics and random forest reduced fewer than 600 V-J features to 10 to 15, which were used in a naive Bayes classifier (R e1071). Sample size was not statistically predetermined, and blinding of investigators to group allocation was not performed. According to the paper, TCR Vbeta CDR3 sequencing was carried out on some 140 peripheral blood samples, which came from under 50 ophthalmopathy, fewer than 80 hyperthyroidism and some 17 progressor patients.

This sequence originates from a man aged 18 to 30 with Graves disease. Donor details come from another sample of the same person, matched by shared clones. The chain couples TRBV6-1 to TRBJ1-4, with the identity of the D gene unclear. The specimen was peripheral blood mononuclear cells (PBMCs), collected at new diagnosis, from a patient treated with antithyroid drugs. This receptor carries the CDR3 CASRSGSRREKLFF. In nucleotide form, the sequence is TGTGCCAGCAGATCCGGGTCGCGGCGGGAAAAACTGTTTTTT.